This TCR beta chain was recovered during a study of graft-versus-host responses after intestinal transplantation. Study overall: Recipients were all induced with anti-thymocyte globulin, then given tacrolimus and steroids for about three years.

Comments on this clone: Its antigen is not identified.

Notes on the study in general: The study found high graft-versus-host to host-versus-graft clonal ratios in allografts of patients with graft-donor T cell macrochimerism. Early after transplant, HvG declines were associated with peak levels of circulating GvH clones. GvH clones were found in recipient marrow; some appeared first in ileum or blood.

The CDR3 loop spans 14 amino acids. Germline-derived CDR1 and CDR2 are SGHTA and FQGNSA. Trimming stripped 1 base from V and 8 bases from J, with 12 bases between. Assay: immunoSEQ multiplex PCR; the TCRdb copy retains only in-frame clones and omits some. The sample has more than 70,000 clones; roughly 80% are singletons. The V and J genes are TRBV7-2 and TRBJ2-1; perhaps TRBD2 as D (7 bases). The TCR comes from a human donor who received an intestinal transplant. The specimen was unstimulated CD4+ T cells sorted from spleen or lymph node cells, collected before intestinal transplant. DNA of the CDR3: TGTGCCAGCAGCTTAGAGGGGGGGCCCGATGAGCAGTTCTTC. This translates into CASSLEGGPDEQFF.